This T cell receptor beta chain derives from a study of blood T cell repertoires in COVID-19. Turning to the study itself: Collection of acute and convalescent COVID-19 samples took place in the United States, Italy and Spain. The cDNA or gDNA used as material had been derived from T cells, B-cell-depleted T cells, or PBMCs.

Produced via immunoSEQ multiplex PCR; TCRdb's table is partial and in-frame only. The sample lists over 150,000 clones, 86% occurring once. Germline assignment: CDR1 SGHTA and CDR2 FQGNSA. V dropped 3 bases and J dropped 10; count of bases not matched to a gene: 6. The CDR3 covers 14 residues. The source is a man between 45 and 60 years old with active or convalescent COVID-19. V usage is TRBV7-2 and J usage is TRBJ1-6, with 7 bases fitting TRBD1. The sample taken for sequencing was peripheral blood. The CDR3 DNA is TGTGCCAGCAGCTTCCAGACAGGGATATCACCCCTCCACTTT. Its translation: CASSFQTGISPLHF.